A single sample is the source of the 13 T cell receptor beta chains below, sequenced in a study of T-cell reconstitution after alpha-beta-depleted transplantation in children. Unique molecular identifiers were incorporated when the TCRbeta library was constructed. TCRdb reanalysed the PCR reads using MiXCR and keeps one entry per CDR3 protein. The data hold approximately 170,000 distinct CDR3 sequences, with 11% observed a single time. This sample comprised PBMCs, obtained before TCRalphabeta/CD19-depleted stem cell transplant. The receptors were gathered from a boy aged 2 to 9 with acute myeloid leukemia, due to receive a stem cell transplant.

The sample holds many counts of this clonotype. The V and J genes are TRBV5-1 and TRBJ1-1; TRBD1 agrees at 7 bases. This CDR3 region has 16 residues. In germline, CDR1 is SGHRS, CDR2 YFSETQ. Losses at the gene ends were 4 bases for V and 2 bases for J; bases not matched to a gene: 11. The CDR3 bases are TGCGCCAGCAGCCAGGATACGACAGGGTTAAACACTGAAGCTTTCTTT. It is translated as CASSQDTTGLNTEAFF.

There are a few counts of this clonotype. The V and J genes are TRBV30 and TRBJ2-2; 10 bases map to TRBD2. V was clipped by 2 bases and J by 4 bases; unmatched bases: 10. Germline CDR1 reads GTSNPN; CDR2 reads SVGIG (reference sequence). The CDR3 loop spans 17 amino acids. CDR3 DNA sequence: TGTGCCTGGAGTAAAAAAGGAGCGGGAGGGCCCACCGGGGAGCTGTTTTTT. It yields the protein CAWSKKGAGGPTGELFF. Complete variable domain (other parts from reference TRBV30 and TRBJ2-2): SQTIHQWPATLVQPVGSPLSLECTVEGTSNPNLYWYRQAAGRGLQLLFYSVGIGQISSEVPQNLSASRPQDRQFILSSKKLLLSDSGFYLCAWSKKGAGGPTGELFFGEGSRLTVL.

The chain couples TRBV12-3 or TRBV12-4 to TRBJ2-1; D is undetermined. The CDR3 sequence is 13 residues long. V lost 4 bases and J lost 3, with 7 bases in between. The CDR3 DNA follows: TGTGCCAGCAGTTCCCTCCACTACAATGAGCAGTTCTTC. Its protein is CASSSLHYNEQFF.

This clonotype was counted a few times. The rearrangement joins TRBV7-8 to TRBJ1-3; 8 bases are a match to TRBD1. The J segment lost 5 bases and the V segment lost 5 bases, leaving 5 bases of the junction unmatched. Germline V CDR1 and CDR2: SGHVS, FQNEAQ. The CDR3 contains 14 residues. The chain's CDR3 is CASSVGQGRNTIYF. The CDR3 DNA reads TGTGCCAGCAGCGTAGGACAGGGCAGAAACACCATATATTTT.

This clonotype was picked up many times. The V gene is TRBV6-5, the J gene TRBJ2-7; D possibly corresponds to TRBD2 (6 bases). The germline gives CDR1 MNHEY, CDR2 SVGAGI. The CDR3 is made up of 17 amino acids. V lost 0 bases, J lost 6 bases, and 21 bases lay in between. The chain's CDR3 is CASSYSTAGPDPTEQYV. The CDR3 coding sequence is TGTGCCAGCAGTTACTCGACCGCGGGGCCAGATCCGACCGAGCAGTACGTC.

Ten or more counts support this clonotype. The J gene is TRBJ2-7, the V gene TRBV7-6, with TRBD2 matching 12 bases. Germline V gene data show CDR1 as SGHVS and CDR2 as FNYEAQ. The trim removed 4 bases at V and 3 bases at J, leaving 7 bases unmatched. The CDR3 covers 16 residues. For the CDR3, the DNA is TGTGCCAGCAGCTCCTGGACTAGCGGGATCTTCTACGAGCAGTACTTC. Translating gives CASSSWTSGIFYEQYF.

This clonotype was observed at least ten times. The chain employs TRBV6-1 and TRBJ1-6; possibly TRBD1 for D (5 bases). This CDR3 spans 14 amino acids. Per germline, CDR1 MNHNS and CDR2 SASEGT. V shed 6 bases and J shed 6 bases, with 12 bases lying between them. The CDR3 sequence: CASRTRGSNSPLHF. In DNA form, the CDR3 reads TGTGCCAGCAGGACGAGGGGAAGTAATTCACCCCTCCACTTT.

This clonotype was observed many times. The V gene is TRBV5-4, the J gene TRBJ2-1, with 10 nucleotides matching TRBD2. V gave up 4 bases and J gave up 5 bases; unmatched junction bases: 6. The germline CDR1 and CDR2 sequences are SGHNT and YYREEE (reference sequence). CDR3 length equals 15 residues. The chain's CDR3 is CASSTGTSADNEQFF. The CDR3 bases are TGTGCCAGCAGCACTGGGACTAGCGCTGACAATGAGCAGTTCTTC.

Note on this clonotype: This clone may be a read error of a much larger clone one base away. Written as DNA, the CDR3 is TGTGCCAGCAGCCATACAGGAGACTACAACGGGGAGCTGTTTTTT. As protein: CASSHTGDYNGELFF. This sequence joins TRBV7-9 and TRBJ2-2; D could derive from TRBD1 or TRBD2 (5 bases each). Germline V CDR1 and CDR2: SEHNR, FQNEAQ (reference sequence). This CDR3 region has 15 residues. V lost 5 bases, J lost 7 bases, and 17 bases lay in between.

The rearrangement uses TRBV20-1 and TRBJ2-3; D gene unclear. The V gene lost 0 bases and the J gene lost 4 bases, with 11 bases spanning the gap. This CDR3 has 14 amino acids. From germline, CDR1 is DFQATT and CDR2 SNEGSKA (reference sequence). In DNA, the CDR3 is TGCAGTGCTAGAGATCAGTATGGGGCAGATACGCAGTATTTT. Its translation is CSARDQYGADTQYF.

This clonotype occurred many times. The genes are TRBV15 and TRBJ2-2; 9 bases map to TRBD1. The V and J ends lost 0 bases and 5 bases, in that order; junction bases with no gene match: 1. Germline CDR1 reads LNHNV; CDR2 reads YYDKDF (reference sequence). The CDR3 extends over 15 amino acids. DNA of the CDR3: TGTGCCACCAGCAGAGAAGGGACAGGGACCGGGGAGCTGTTTTTT. Amino acids: CATSREGTGTGELFF. The full variable domain, in which reference TRBV15 and TRBJ2-2 provide the parts outside the CDR3, is DAMVIQNPRYQVTQFGKPVTLSCSQTLNHNVMYWYQQKSSQAPKLLFHYYDKDFNNEADTPDNFQSRRPNTSFCFLDIRSPGLGDTAMYLCATSREGTGTGELFFGEGSRLTVL.

This clonotype was observed a single time. This may stem from a read error, because a much larger clone lies one nucleotide away. The chain carries TRBV20-1 and TRBJ2-3; 11 nucleotides match TRBD2. Germline V gene data show CDR1 as DFQATT and CDR2 as SNEGSKA (reference sequence). V lost 5 bases and J lost 5; bases outside the gene matches: 9. This CDR3 region has 15 residues. The CDR3 reads CSAGGGSGGGDTQYF. CDR3 DNA sequence: TGCAGTGCTGGAGGTGGTAGCGGGGGGGGAGATACGCAGTATTTT.

This clonotype was recorded many times. The genes are TRBV5-1 and TRBJ2-1; 14 bases are shared with TRBD2. Per germline, CDR1 SGHRS and CDR2 YFSETQ. V lost 2 bases and J lost 6; bases outside the gene matches: 1. The length of the CDR3 is 15 residues. The CDR3 loop reads CASSLGLAGGNEQFF. In DNA form, the CDR3 reads TGCGCCAGCAGCTTAGGACTAGCGGGAGGCAATGAGCAGTTCTTC.